The clone carrying this TCR beta chain has just a few counts. Its antigen remains unknown. Using constant-segment primers, 5'RACE produced TCR alpha and TCR beta cDNA libraries carrying sample barcodes and UMIs. One entry per CDR3 protein results from TCRdb running MiXCR on the 5' RACE reads. The table has more than 350,000 distinct CDR3 sequences, about 15% seen once. This entry comes from a study of T-cell memory formation after mild COVID-19. Study at large: The study found TCR clusters largely donor specific.

Study-level points and caveats: Contracting CD4+ clones sat mainly in CM and EM; CD8+ in EMRA. Clones contracting day 15 to 85 were balanced CD4/CD8; later expanders leaned CD4+.

V shed 5 bases and J shed 11 bases, with 15 bases lying between them. CDR3 length equals 12 residues. Germline V gene data show CDR1 as SGHTA and CDR2 as FQGNSA. The chain carries TRBV7-2 and TRBJ1-1, with D possibly being TRBD1 (5 bases). The receptor comes from a man aged 18 to 35 who had mild COVID-19 (a few samples of this study predate the infection). Cell type and time point are not known. The sample consisted of PBMCs or a T cell subset sorted from them (not recorded which). CDR3 loop: CASSEEGVRAFF. In nucleotides, the CDR3 is TGTGCCAGCAGCGAAGAAGGGGTTCGGGCTTTCTTT.